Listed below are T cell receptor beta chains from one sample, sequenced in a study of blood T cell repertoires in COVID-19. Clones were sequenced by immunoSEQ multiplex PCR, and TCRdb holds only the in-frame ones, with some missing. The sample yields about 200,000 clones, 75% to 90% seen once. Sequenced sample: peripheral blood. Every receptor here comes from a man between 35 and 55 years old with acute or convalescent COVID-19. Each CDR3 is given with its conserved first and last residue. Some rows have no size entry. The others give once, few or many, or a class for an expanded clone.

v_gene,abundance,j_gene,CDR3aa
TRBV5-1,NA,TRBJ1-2,CASSRDRSYGYTF
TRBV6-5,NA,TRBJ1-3,CASHRDNSGNTIYF
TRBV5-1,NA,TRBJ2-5,CASSFWQGGETQYF
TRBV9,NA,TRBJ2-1,CASSDPRTSPRPYNEQFF
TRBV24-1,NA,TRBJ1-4,CATSDPATGVGEKLFF
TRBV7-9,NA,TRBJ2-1,CASSLTGDNEQFF
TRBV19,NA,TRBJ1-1,CASSIAGGAEAFF
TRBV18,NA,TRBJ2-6,CASSPLSLSGANVLTF
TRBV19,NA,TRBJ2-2,CASRGGTSGREATGELFF
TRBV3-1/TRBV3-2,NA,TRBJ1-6,CASSPGTGGDSPLHF
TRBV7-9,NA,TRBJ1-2,CASSLLRTGGNYGYTF
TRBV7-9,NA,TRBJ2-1,CASSLVGNEQFF
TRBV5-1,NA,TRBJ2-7,CASSLDRGRDEQYF
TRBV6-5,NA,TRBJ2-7,CASSPGQGHEQYF
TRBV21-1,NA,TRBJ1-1,CASNPGDTEAFF
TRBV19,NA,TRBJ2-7,CASRFAAGDYEQYF
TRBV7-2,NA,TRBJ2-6,CASSLARGLAGAGANVLTF
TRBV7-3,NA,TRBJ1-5,CASSRAGGDLSNQPQHF
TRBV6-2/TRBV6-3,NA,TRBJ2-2,CASSYSGGVNTGELFF
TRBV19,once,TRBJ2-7,CASSAYGYEQYF
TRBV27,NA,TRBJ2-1,CASSSGQVGNEQFF
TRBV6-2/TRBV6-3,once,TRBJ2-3,CASSPAGEGDTQYF
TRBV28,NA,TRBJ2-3,CASSRDAEDTDTQYF
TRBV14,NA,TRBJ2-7,CASSQYRGLYEQYF
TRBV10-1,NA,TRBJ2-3,CASSDGGQGGDTQYF
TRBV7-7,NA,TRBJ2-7,CASNLVERGSYEQYF
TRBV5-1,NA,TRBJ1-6,CASSLGTGGGYSPLHF
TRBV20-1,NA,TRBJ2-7,CSASPRDFSNHEQYF
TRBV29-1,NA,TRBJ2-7,CSVAGSTGRGSYEQYF
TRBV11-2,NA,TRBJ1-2,CARSIGQHYGYTF
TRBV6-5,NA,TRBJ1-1,CASSFTGAAEAFF
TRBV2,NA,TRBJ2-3,CATPLRLAGDTDTQYF
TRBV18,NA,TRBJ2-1,CASSPPEGLVSWEQFF
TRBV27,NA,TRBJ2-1,CASRPAGVSYNEQFF
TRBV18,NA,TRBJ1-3,CASSLRIDSPSSGNTIYF
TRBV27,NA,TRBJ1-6,CASKRQGSYNSPLHF
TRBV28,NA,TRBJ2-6,CASIPTSGVGANVLTF
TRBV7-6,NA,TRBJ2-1,CASSLELAGSYNEQFF
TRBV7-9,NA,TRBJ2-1,CASSLVVTAYNEQFF
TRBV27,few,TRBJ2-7,CASSWRRGGHEQYF
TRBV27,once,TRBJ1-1,CASSLGAGGANTEAFF
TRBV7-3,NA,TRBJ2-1,CASSFQGHNEQFF
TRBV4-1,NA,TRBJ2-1,CASSQELGGSTAYNEQFF
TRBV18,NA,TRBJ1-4,CASSQGATNEKLFF
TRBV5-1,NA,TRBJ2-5,CASSQQETQYF
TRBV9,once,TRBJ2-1,CASSVGGTSPWNEQFF
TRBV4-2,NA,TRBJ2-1,CASSQRGQGALWSYNEQFF
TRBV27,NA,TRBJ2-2,CASSWGHNTGELFF